What follows are 20 T cell receptor beta chains derived from one specimen sequenced in a study of T cell repertoires in cytomegalovirus infection. No antigen has been assigned to these receptors. TCRdb itself ran the reads through MiXCR, one entry per CDR3 protein. The sample lists around 430,000 distinct CDR3 sequences; roughly 43% were seen once. Sequenced here: cultured PBMCs, sampled from culture after CMV antigen stimulation. The receptors derive from a human donor in good health (CMV status not recorded). Some clones in this sample may be carry-over from other donors' samples.

The chain links TRBV7-2 to TRBJ2-2; 8 positions match TRBD2. Per the germline V gene, CDR1 is SGHTA and CDR2 is FQGNSA. The CDR3 contains 15 residues. V dropped 2 bases and J dropped 7; count of bases not matched to a gene: 6. CDR3 nucleotide sequence: TGTGCCAGCAGCTTAACGGGGGGGCGTATCGGGGAGCTGTTTTTT. This encodes CASSLTGGRIGELFF. Using reference TRBV7-2 and TRBJ2-2 for the parts outside the CDR3, the full variable domain is GAGVSQSPSNKVTEKGKDVELRCDPISGHTALYWYRQSLGQGLEFLIYFQGNSAPDKSGLPSDRFSAERTGGSVSTLTIQRTQQEDSAVYLCASSLTGGRIGELFFGEGSRLTVL.

This chain links TRBV7-9 with TRBJ2-7; no clear D. This CDR3 contains 15 residues. Trimming cost V 5 bases and J 5 bases, with 19 bases left between them. In germline, CDR1 is SEHNR, CDR2 FQNEAQ (reference sequence). The CDR3 spells CASSPVMGTPHEQYF. The CDR3 nucleotides read TGTGCCAGCAGCCCTGTCATGGGTACCCCCCACGAGCAGTACTTC.

This chain connects TRBV27 to TRBJ2-7, with D unclear. The V gene lost 3 bases and the J gene lost 4 bases, with 10 bases spanning the gap. Germline loops: CDR1 MNHEY, CDR2 SMNVEV (reference sequence). This CDR3 contains 13 residues. CDR3 loop: CASSFNRKYEQYF. In DNA form, the CDR3 reads TGTGCCAGCAGTTTCAACAGAAAATACGAGCAGTACTTC.

The rearrangement uses TRBV2 and TRBJ1-5; D might be TRBD1 (5 bases). CDR3 length: 16 residues. V was shortened by 5 bases and J by 0 bases, with 14 bases between the two germline ends. Germline CDR1 SNHLY, CDR2 FYNNEI. The CDR3: CASSTDRRYSNQPQHF. DNA for the CDR3: TGTGCCAGCAGTACTGACAGAAGGTATAGCAATCAGCCCCAGCATTTT.

V is TRBV20-1 and J is TRBJ2-1; a weak D match, TRBD1 (5 bases). The CDR3 totals 16 residues. CDR1 DFQATT and CDR2 SNEGSKA come from the germline V gene (reference sequence). V shed 3 bases and J shed 9 bases, with 24 bases lying between them. The DNA for the CDR3 is TGCAGTGCTAGGATTCTTGGACACCTCGAGTTGGGTGAGCAGTTCTTC. Its protein product is CSARILGHLELGEQFF.

The rearrangement uses TRBV7-6 and TRBJ2-7, with 8 bases matching TRBD2. V gave up 1 base and J gave up 0 bases; unmatched junction bases: 2. CDR3 length: 15 residues. Germline CDR1 is SGHVS and CDR2 is FNYEAQ. CDR3 sequence reads: CASSLGSGSSYEQYF. The CDR3 coding sequence is TGTGCCAGCAGCTTAGGGAGCGGGAGCTCCTACGAGCAGTACTTC.

V usage is TRBV7-6 and J usage is TRBJ2-7; 12 nucleotides align to TRBD2. The germline V gene has CDR1 SGHVS and CDR2 FNYEAQ. The V segment lost 4 bases and the J segment 4 bases; nucleotides outside the gene matches: 20. The CDR3 is made up of 20 amino acids. The CDR3 protein is CASSSHDRVASGRAWYEQYF. The CDR3 bases are TGTGCCAGCAGCTCCCACGACAGGGTTGCTAGCGGGAGGGCCTGGTACGAGCAGTACTTC.

The gene calls are TRBV5-4 and TRBJ1-4; D perhaps matches TRBD1 (6 bases). The CDR3 totals 14 residues. Deletions cut 3 bases from V and 8 bases from J, with 14 bases between. Germline CDR1 and CDR2: SGHNT and YYREEE (reference sequence). Here the CDR3 DNA reads TGTGCCAGCAGCTCCGGGGGGCTAAAAGAAAAACTGTTTTTT. Translation: CASSSGGLKEKLFF. The entire variable domain, with the rest obtained from reference TRBV5-4 and TRBJ1-4, is as follows: ETGVTQSPTHLIKTRGQQVTLRCSSQSGHNTVSWYQQALGQGPQFIFQYYREEENGRGNFPPRFSGLQFPNYSSELNVNALELDDSALYLCASSSGGLKEKLFFGSGTQLSVL.

This clonotype was seen once. The CDR3 coding sequence is TGTGCCAGCAGTGAAGCGATAGGATCCTACGAGCAGTACTTC. Protein: CASSEAIGSYEQYF. The rearrangement uses TRBV6-1 and TRBJ2-7; D is unclear. The CDR3 is made up of 14 amino acids. The germline CDR1 and CDR2 sequences are MNHNS and SASEGT. The V end was cut by 0 bases, the J end by 1 base, with 7 bases between.

This clonotype appeared a single time. The chain recombines TRBV19 with TRBJ1-3; D is unclear. This CDR3 has 13 amino acids. V lost 11 bases and J 2 bases, leaving 13 bases between the germline ends. CDR1 is LNHDA and CDR2 is SQIVND in the germline V gene (reference sequence). CDR3 region: CAARRTAGNTIYF. CDR3 nucleotide sequence: TGTGCCGCCCGGCGGACGGCTGGAAACACCATATATTTT. Full variable domain (rest looked up from reference TRBV19 and TRBJ1-3): DGGITQSPKYLFRKEGQNVTLSCEQNLNHDAMYWYRQDPGQGLRLIYYSQIVNDFQKGDIAEGYSVSREKKESFPLTVTSAQKNPTAFYLCAARRTAGNTIYFGEGSWLTVV.

The chain uses TRBV7-8 and TRBJ2-7, with no clear D. Per the germline V gene, CDR1 is SGHVS and CDR2 is FQNEAQ. Between the trimmed V and J ends, which lost 1 base and 4 bases, there was a span of 8 bases. The CDR3 spans 13 residues. The CDR3 spells CASSLVDQYEQYF. For the CDR3, the DNA is TGTGCCAGCAGCTTAGTAGATCAATACGAGCAGTACTTC.

The V and J genes are TRBV15 and TRBJ1-4; tentative D call: TRBD1 (5 bases). This CDR3 has 14 amino acids. Germline V gene data show CDR1 as LNHNV and CDR2 as YYDKDF (reference sequence). V was clipped by 0 bases and J by 6 bases, with 8 bases between them. CDR3 sequence reads: CATSRDLGDEKLFF. As DNA, the CDR3 is TGTGCCACCAGCAGAGATCTGGGGGATGAAAAACTGTTTTTT. Supplemented by reference TRBV15 and TRBJ1-4, the full variable domain reads DAMVIQNPRYQVTQFGKPVTLSCSQTLNHNVMYWYQQKSSQAPKLLFHYYDKDFNNEADTPDNFQSRRPNTSFCFLDIRSPGLGDTAMYLCATSRDLGDEKLFFGSGTQLSVL.

The CDR3, as DNA: TGTGCCAGCAGCTTCTACCAAGGACACCAAAACTATGGCTACACCTTC. This gives the protein CASSFYQGHQNYGYTF. This chain links TRBV7-9 with TRBJ1-2; tentatively, D is TRBD1 (5 bases). V was clipped by 3 bases and J by 2 bases, with 16 bases between them. This CDR3 has 16 residues. CDR1 SEHNR and CDR2 FQNEAQ come from the germline V gene (reference sequence).

This clonotype was found a few times. The V and J genes are TRBV19 and TRBJ2-1, with 12 positions matching TRBD2. V was clipped by 6 bases and J by 7 bases; unmatched bases: 4. The CDR3 runs 14 residues. The germline gives CDR1 LNHDA, CDR2 SQIVND (reference sequence). The CDR3 here is CASRLGLAGNEQFF. CDR3 DNA: TGTGCCAGTAGACTTGGACTAGCGGGGAATGAGCAGTTCTTC. Using reference TRBV19 and TRBJ2-1 for the parts outside the CDR3, the full variable domain is DGGITQSPKYLFRKEGQNVTLSCEQNLNHDAMYWYRQDPGQGLRLIYYSQIVNDFQKGDIAEGYSVSREKKESFPLTVTSAQKNPTAFYLCASRLGLAGNEQFFGPGTRLTVL.

The gene calls are TRBV10-3 and TRBJ2-3, with D tentatively TRBD1 (6 bases). The CDR3 has 17 amino acids. With 0 bases removed from V and 2 bases from J, the gap between germline ends came to 15 bases. Germline CDR1 ENHRY, CDR2 SYGVKD. The chain's CDR3 is CAISESSTGLSTDTQYF. In DNA, the CDR3 is TGTGCCATCAGTGAGTCTTCAACAGGGCTATCCACAGATACGCAGTATTTT.

The sample holds a few counts of this clonotype. The chain's CDR3 is CASSPYRGDTDTQYF. CDR3 DNA sequence: TGTGCCAGCAGCCCCTACAGGGGGGACACAGATACGCAGTATTTT. The chain couples TRBV7-2 to TRBJ2-3; 8 nucleotides align to TRBD1. Germline-derived CDR1 and CDR2 are SGHTA and FQGNSA. V trimming: 5 bases; J trimming: 2 bases; junction bases outside the gene matches: 6. The CDR3 extends over 15 amino acids.

This clonotype turned up a few times. The gene calls are TRBV7-2 and TRBJ1-2; D not resolved. Germline V lookup: CDR1 SGHTA, CDR2 FQGNSA. The CDR3 totals 14 residues. The germline V and J ends were trimmed by 7 bases and 6 bases, with 18 bases remaining between them. CDR3 amino acids: CASTTLGEFNGYTF. In DNA, the CDR3 is TGTGCCAGCACCACCCTCGGGGAGTTTAATGGCTACACCTTC.

The rearrangement joins TRBV19 to TRBJ2-3; D is unclear. CDR3 size: 14 residues. Germline V CDR1 and CDR2: LNHDA, SQIVND (reference sequence). V was pared by 3 bases and J by 4 bases, with 11 bases between. The CDR3 region is CASSIGEYADTQYF. DNA of the CDR3: TGTGCCAGTAGTATTGGGGAATACGCAGATACGCAGTATTTT.

This clonotype was seen only a few times. The rearrangement joins TRBV6-1 to TRBJ2-1; 12 bases line up with TRBD2. After removal of 4 bases from V and 8 bases from J, the junction contained 9 bases not matched to a gene. The CDR3 is 16 residues long. In germline, CDR1 is MNHNS, CDR2 SASEGT. The CDR3 nucleotides are TGTGCCAGCAGTGCCGGACTAGCGGGGTATAGGTATGAGCAGTTCTTC. Encoded protein: CASSAGLAGYRYEQFF.

The chain joins TRBV12-5 to TRBJ2-2, with D perhaps TRBD1 (6 bases). The length of the CDR3 is 15 residues. V was pared by 0 bases and J by 2 bases, with 7 bases between. The germline V gene encodes CDR1 LGHNT and CDR2 FRNRAP. CDR3 DNA sequence: TGTGCTAGTGGTTTGGTACAGGGCAACACCGGGGAGCTGTTTTTT. Its protein is CASGLVQGNTGELFF.